This TCR beta chain was sequenced in a study of blood T cell repertoires in COVID-19. Overall study context: From the United States, Italy and Spain came samples of acute and convalescent COVID-19.

Participant ages covered about 18 to 90 years across 24 US areas. Participants had their cohort set by participant-reported clinical history. Between the trimmed V and J ends, which lost 0 bases and 1 base, there was a span of 8 bases. The germline gives CDR1 MGHRA, CDR2 YSYEKL. The CDR3 is 15 amino acids. In the source study's methods: Amplification of reference gene primers was used by the study to estimate nucleated cell counts. The data were produced by immunoSEQ multiplex PCR, yet TCRdb's version contains in-frame clones alone and is incomplete. The DNA gave D and trimming, while V, J and clone size come from that table. The sample lists 490,000 or so clones, roughly 88% occurring once.

Sequencing was performed on PBMCs or T cells enriched from blood (not recorded which). This chain uses TRBV4-1 with TRBJ2-3, with D hard to call. The clonotype originates from a woman aged 40 to 50 who had recovered from COVID-19. The CDR3 bases are TGCGCCAGCAGCCAAGATGGGCAAGGCACAGATACGCAGTATTTT. It encodes CASSQDGQGTDTQYF.